This T cell receptor beta chain was obtained from a study of control samples from healthy donors and cancer patients. J was trimmed by 5 bases and V by 1 base; bases with no gene match: 9. CDR1 is LGHNA and CDR2 is YSLEER in the germline V gene. This CDR3 has 17 residues. Clones were sequenced by immunoSEQ multiplex PCR, and TCRdb holds only the in-frame ones, with some missing. Altogether fewer than 500,000 clones are present, about nine tenths being singletons, with the ten largest covering around 6.4%. This chain uses TRBV4-3 with TRBJ1-4, with 8 bases lining up with TRBD1. The specimen was PBMCs. The TCR was taken from a man between 40 and 49 years old with head and neck cancer. CDR3 nucleotides: TGCGCCAGCAGCCAAGTCATGGGCAGGGGGCAGAATGAAAAACTGTTTTTT. Amino acid sequence: CASSQVMGRGQNEKLFF.